The 31 T cell receptor beta chains reported below all come from one sample, sequenced in a study of blood T cells in healthy people across ages. The authors ran a second PCR of about 7 to 11 cycles using a sample-barcoded 5' primer and a J-beta primer mix. MiXCR was run by TCRdb on the 5' RACE reads, yielding one entry per CDR3 protein. The data contain around 650,000 distinct CDR3 sequences, around 38% of them singletons. The sample was blood. These TCRs come from a man older than 75 in good health.

This clonotype was detected only a few times. The chain links TRBV9 to TRBJ1-2; no firm D call. Germline assignment: CDR1 SGDLS and CDR2 YYNGEE. The CDR3 covers 14 residues. V was trimmed by 0 bases and J by 7 bases, leaving 13 bases between them. The CDR3 reads CASSVGGISGGYTF. CDR3 DNA: TGTGCCAGCAGCGTAGGAGGCATCTCGGGTGGCTACACCTTC.

V and J are TRBV7-9 and TRBJ1-2; no firm D call. V was pared by 3 bases and J by 5 bases, with 13 bases between. The germline gives CDR1 SEHNR, CDR2 FQNEAQ (reference sequence). CDR3 length: 14 residues. The CDR3 protein is CASSLPLAAYGYTF. For the CDR3, the DNA is TGTGCCAGCAGCTTGCCTTTGGCAGCGTATGGCTACACCTTC.

This clonotype was counted at least ten times. V is TRBV7-2 and J is TRBJ2-1, with 8 bases matching TRBD2. Germline V lookup: CDR1 SGHTA, CDR2 FQGNSA. The trim removed 4 bases at V and 7 bases at J, leaving 12 bases unmatched. The CDR3 runs 16 residues. The CDR3 nucleotides read TGTGCCAGCAGCTCTTTGTGGAGCGGGAGAGGGAATGAGCAGTTCTTC. This encodes CASSSLWSGRGNEQFF.

The chain is built from TRBV10-1 and TRBJ1-2; D ambiguous. The CDR3 extends over 14 amino acids. V dropped 0 bases and J dropped 2 bases, with 7 bases sitting between them. Germline lookup yields CDR1 WNHNN and CDR2 SYGVQD (reference sequence). The CDR3 protein is CASSESGGNYGYTF. CDR3 DNA: TGCGCCAGCAGTGAGTCCGGAGGGAACTATGGCTACACCTTC.

The chain joins TRBV5-1 to TRBJ1-1; TRBD1 matches at 8 bases. The V gene's germline CDR1 is SGHRS and CDR2 YFSETQ. This CDR3 is built from 15 residues. Trimming removed 3 bases from V and 5 bases from J; junction bases left unmatched: 9. The CDR3 sequence is CASSSSDRAGTEAFF. Written as DNA, the CDR3 is TGCGCCAGCAGCTCCTCGGACAGGGCGGGGACTGAAGCTTTCTTT.

The chain uses TRBV3-1 and TRBJ2-5, with D possibly TRBD1 on 6 matching bases. The V end was cut by 5 bases, the J end by 1 base, with 14 bases between. In germline, CDR1 is LGHDT, CDR2 YNNKEL (reference sequence). The CDR3 length is 15 residues. CDR3 in DNA: TGTGCCAGCAGCAGTCGAGGACAGAGCCAAGAGACCCAGTACTTC. This translates into CASSSRGQSQETQYF.

This clonotype was picked up many times. J is TRBJ1-4 and V is TRBV5-5; TRBD1 might be the D (6 bases). Trimming left V 2 bases short and J 0 bases short, with 14 bases between. CDR3 length: 17 amino acids. Germline V gene lookup returns CDR1 SGHKS and CDR2 YYEKEE (reference sequence). The CDR3 here is CASSFKTRQATNEKLFF. The CDR3 DNA reads TGTGCCAGCAGCTTTAAAACTCGACAGGCAACTAATGAAAAACTGTTTTTT.

V gene TRBV25-1 combines with J gene TRBJ1-6, with unresolved D. The CDR3 covers 13 residues. Germline values: CDR1 MGHDK, CDR2 SYGVNS. Trimming left V 3 bases short and J 8 bases short, with 8 bases between. The CDR3 region is CASSEYRDSPLHF. In DNA, the CDR3 is TGTGCCAGCAGTGAGTATCGCGATTCACCCCTCCACTTT.

Only a few counts were recorded for this clonotype. The CDR3 nucleotides read TGTGCCAGCAGCGCCGGGAGGGTTAGCTACAATGAGCAGTTCTTC. The encoded protein is CASSAGRVSYNEQFF. V and J are TRBV7-2 and TRBJ2-1; 8 bases match TRBD2. The J segment lost 3 bases and the V segment lost 5 bases, leaving 6 bases of the junction unmatched. Germline V lookup: CDR1 SGHTA, CDR2 FQGNSA. The CDR3 has 15 amino acids.

This clonotype turned up a few times. The J gene is TRBJ2-7, the V gene TRBV11-3; D gene uncertain. The CDR3 loop spans 13 amino acids. Trimming pared 2 bases from V and 3 bases from J, leaving 8 bases between. Germline V gene data show CDR1 as SGHNT and CDR2 as YENEEA. CDR3 loop: CASSLRPDYEQYF. The CDR3 bases are TGTGCCAGCAGCTTAAGGCCAGACTACGAGCAGTACTTC.

The rearrangement joins TRBV19 to TRBJ1-1; TRBD1 matches 8 bases. The length of the CDR3 is 13 residues. Germline V gene data show CDR1 as LNHDA and CDR2 as SQIVND (reference sequence). V shed 5 bases, J shed 5 bases, and the junction held 4 bases outside the gene matches. CDR3 coding DNA: TGTGCCAGTAGTGACAGGACAGGGACTGAAGCTTTCTTT. Its translation: CASSDRTGTEAFF.

This clonotype was detected once. The CDR3, as DNA: TGTGCCAGCAGCTTTCGGGACGGAGCGGGCAATCAGCCCCAGCATTTT. Amino acids: CASSFRDGAGNQPQHF. This rearrangement joins TRBV5-8 to TRBJ1-5; tentatively, D is TRBD1 (5 bases). CDR3 length: 16 amino acids. Trimming left V 2 bases short and J 2 bases short, with 14 bases between. In germline, CDR1 is SGHTS, CDR2 YDEGEE.

The chain has TRBV6-2 or TRBV6-3 and TRBJ2-1, with 12 positions matching TRBD2. CDR1 is MNHEY and CDR2 is SVGEGT in the germline V gene. The CDR3 is 16 amino acids. The V gene end was trimmed by 7 bases and the J gene end by 9 bases; junction bases not matched to a gene: 13. This CDR3 is CASTAAGTSGSGEQFF. The CDR3 DNA reads TGTGCCAGCACCGCAGCCGGGACTAGCGGGTCGGGTGAGCAGTTCTTC.

This clonotype was recorded a few times. This rearrangement joins TRBV10-3 to TRBJ2-5, with no clear D. This CDR3 contains 12 residues. Germline V lookup: CDR1 ENHRY, CDR2 SYGVKD. The V end lost 6 bases, the J end lost 3 bases, and 8 bases lay between the germline ends. CDR3 sequence reads: CAISAIKETQYF. As DNA, the CDR3 is TGTGCCATCAGCGCCATAAAAGAGACCCAGTACTTC.

This clonotype was recorded a few times. One end of the junction is discordant with germline, which a read error may explain. V is TRBV30 and J is TRBJ2-1; no reliable D call. CDR1 is GTSNPN, CDR2 SVGIG, per germline (reference sequence). The CDR3 is 13 residues long. The CDR3 DNA reads TGTGCCTGGAGTGTACTCTCCGACAATGAGCAGTTCTTC. Translating it yields CAWSVLSDNEQFF.

The chain uses TRBV7-3 and TRBJ2-3, with D possibly being TRBD1 (6 bases). Trimming pared 5 bases from V and 3 bases from J, leaving 12 bases between. Germline V lookup: CDR1 SGHTA, CDR2 FQGTGA. The CDR3 is 14 amino acids. CDR3 protein: CASSPQGFTDTQYF. In DNA form, the CDR3 reads TGTGCCAGCAGCCCACAGGGTTTTACAGATACGCAGTATTTT.

V is TRBV29-1 and J is TRBJ2-1; D is uncertain. CDR3 length equals 14 residues. The germline V gene has CDR1 SQVTM and CDR2 ANQGSEA. Trimming left V 5 bases short and J 7 bases short, with 18 bases between. CDR3 in amino acids: CSVIQGSKVNEQFF. CDR3 bases: TGCAGCGTTATCCAAGGGTCCAAGGTAAATGAGCAGTTCTTC.

J is TRBJ1-1 and V is TRBV7-6; TRBD1 might be the D (5 bases). The CDR3 is 15 residues long. Looked up from germline, CDR1 is SGHVS and CDR2 is FNYEAQ. Between the trimmed V and J ends, which lost 1 base and 5 bases, there was a span of 14 bases. This CDR3 reads CASSLVRGEITEAFF. The CDR3 DNA is TGTGCCAGCAGCTTAGTGAGAGGGGAGATAACTGAAGCTTTCTTT.

A remark on this clonotype: Since no conserved phenylalanine or tryptophan closes the CDR3, a read error is the likely cause. The J gene is TRBJ1-6, the V gene TRBV12-3 or TRBV12-4; unclear D gene. This CDR3 has 10 amino acids. The ends were cut back, 1 base at V and 12 bases at J, with 1 base in the middle. CDR3 in amino acids: CASSLGPLHL. CDR3 nucleotides: TGTGCCAGCAGTTTAGGACCCCTCCACTTA.

V gene TRBV6-4 combines with J gene TRBJ2-3; D gene uncertain. With 2 bases removed from V and 5 bases from J, the gap between germline ends came to 8 bases. Germline V gene sequence: CDR1 MRHNA, CDR2 SNTAGT. This CDR3 spans 13 amino acids. In nucleotides, the CDR3 is TGTGCCAGCAGTGACACCGGCCTAGATACGCAGTATTTT. Encoded protein: CASSDTGLDTQYF.

This clonotype was recorded a few times. This sequence joins TRBV2 and TRBJ2-1; D call uncertain. This CDR3 spans 13 amino acids. V was pared by 2 bases and J by 7 bases, with 9 bases between. Per germline, CDR1 SNHLY and CDR2 FYNNEI. The CDR3 nucleotides are TGTGCCAGCAGTGAATCCCTGGTGAATGAGCAGTTCTTC. Translated, it gives CASSESLVNEQFF.

The genes are TRBV6-1 and TRBJ2-3; 7 bases are shared with TRBD1. V lost 4 bases, J lost 2 bases, and 9 bases stayed unmatched. This CDR3 is 16 amino acids long. In germline, CDR1 is MNHNS, CDR2 SASEGT. Here the CDR3 reads CASSGRTGVLTDTQYF. CDR3 nucleotides: TGTGCCAGCAGTGGCAGAACAGGGGTCCTCACAGATACGCAGTATTTT.

On this clonotype itself: At one end, the junction sequence differs from germline, possibly due to a read error. The chain combines TRBV6-5 with TRBJ2-6; 9 nucleotides match TRBD2. The CDR3 is 16 residues long. Looked up from germline, CDR1 is MNHEY and CDR2 is SVGAGI. The CDR3 sequence: CASSYERGAGATVLTF. The CDR3 DNA reads as TGTGCCAGCAGTTACGAGCGGGGGGCTGGGGCCACCGTCCTGACTTTC.

The V and J genes are TRBV20-1 and TRBJ2-5, with 12 bases matching TRBD2. V lost 2 bases to trimming and J lost 2 bases; unmatched junction nucleotides: 9. This CDR3 has 17 residues. From germline, CDR1 is DFQATT and CDR2 SNEGSKA (reference sequence). CDR3 nucleotides: TGCAGTGCTAGACTAGCGGGAGGGCCATTGGGGCAAGAGACCCAGTACTTC. The encoded protein is CSARLAGGPLGQETQYF.

Remarks on this clonotype: This sequence may be a read error, since a much larger clone differs from it by one base. The V call is TRBV7-2, the J call TRBJ2-7; 9 nucleotides match TRBD2. The CDR3 is 17 amino acids. Germline CDR1 SGHTA, CDR2 FQGNSA. V lost 5 bases, J lost 1 base, and 12 bases stayed unmatched. CDR3 bases: TGTGCCAGCAGCCCTGCCCGGGGAGCGGGAGGATCCTACGAGCAGTACTTC. Translation: CASSPARGAGGSYEQYF.

The rearrangement joins TRBV4-3 to TRBJ1-6, with 7 positions matching TRBD1. J lost 7 bases, V lost 2 bases, and 5 bases had no gene match. This CDR3 comprises 15 residues. CDR1 is LGHNA, CDR2 YSLEER, per germline. The CDR3 region has the DNA TGCGCCAGCAGCCAATACAGGGGTGGGAATTCACCCCTCCACTTT. Translation gives CASSQYRGGNSPLHF.

The chain couples TRBV20-1 to TRBJ1-2, with 9 bases lining up with TRBD1. The CDR3 totals 13 residues. J gave up 8 bases and V 3 bases, and 7 bases lay outside the gene matches. Germline V CDR1 and CDR2: DFQATT, SNEGSKA (reference sequence). In DNA form, the CDR3 reads TGCAGTGCTAGGGACGGGACAGGGATAGGCTACACCTTC. This translates into CSARDGTGIGYTF.

This chain connects TRBV6-2 or TRBV6-3 to TRBJ1-5, with no clear D. The germline V and J ends were trimmed by 7 bases and 1 base, with 11 bases remaining between them. Germline lookup yields CDR1 MNHEY and CDR2 SVGEGT. The CDR3 is made up of 14 amino acids. DNA of the CDR3: TGTGCCAGCAAGCCCAGCGGGAGCAATCAGCCCCAGCATTTT. Its translation: CASKPSGSNQPQHF.

V and J are TRBV6-5 and TRBJ2-3, with 8 bases identical to TRBD1. The CDR3 is 17 residues long. V was pared by 0 bases and J by 2 bases, with 7 bases of the junction left unmatched. Germline V gene data show CDR1 as MNHEY and CDR2 as SVGAGI. The CDR3 here is CASSYSDQGAPTDTQYF. In DNA form, the CDR3 reads TGTGCCAGCAGTTACTCGGATCAGGGGGCACCCACAGATACGCAGTATTTT.

The chain links TRBV2 to TRBJ2-1; TRBD2 is a possible D gene (6 bases). Trimming pared 5 bases from V and 1 base from J, leaving 9 bases between. Germline CDR1 and CDR2: SNHLY and FYNNEI. This CDR3 region has 14 residues. The CDR3 region is CASSLLASYNEQFF. The CDR3 DNA is TGTGCCAGCAGTCTTCTAGCGTCCTACAATGAGCAGTTCTTC.

V is TRBV12-3 or TRBV12-4 and J is TRBJ2-7; D may match TRBD1 or TRBD2 (5 bases each). This CDR3 region has 14 residues. V lost 2 bases and J lost 0, with 8 bases in between. CDR3 sequence (DNA): TGTGCCAGCAGTTTATGGGGACCCTCCTACGAGCAGTACTTC. This gives the protein CASSLWGPSYEQYF.